Below are 26 T cell receptor beta chains sequenced from a single sample in a study of lymphopenia after photon versus proton radiotherapy (dated by TCRdb to about 2019). The library was generated by the immunoSEQ multiplex PCR assay. TCRdb carries this immuneACCESS record with in-frame sequences only. Its versions omit some clonotypes, under half of them owing to an unresolved V gene in the studies checked, with the rest unexplained. The sample includes some 17,000 clones, with around 83% observed a single time. The ten largest clonotypes hold 20% to 25% of the sample. The input for sequencing was peripheral blood, taken from a patient treated with proton-based radiotherapy. These receptors were collected from a man aged 65 to 85 with pancreatic cancer.

This chain uses TRBV5-1 with TRBJ1-3, with D uncertain. The CDR3 is 15 residues long. Germline CDR1 reads SGHRS; CDR2 reads YFSETQ. V was shortened by 1 base and J by 0 bases, with 8 bases between the two germline ends. Written as DNA, the CDR3 is TGCGCCAGCAGCTTGTCGACCAGCTCTGGAAACACCATATATTTT. It codes for CASSLSTSSGNTIYF.

The chain employs TRBV19 and TRBJ2-1, with TRBD2 as a possible D gene (7 bases). CDR3 size: 16 residues. V was pared by 3 bases and J by 11 bases, with 23 bases between. The V gene's germline CDR1 is LNHDA and CDR2 SQIVND (reference sequence). The CDR3 DNA follows: TGTGCCAGTAGTATGGATTGGGCGGGGGCTCTCTCGAAGCAGTTCTTC. Translated: CASSMDWAGALSKQFF.

This clone was observed a handful of times. The chain is built from TRBV9 and TRBJ2-3; 11 bases are a match to TRBD2. Germline CDR1 SGDLS, CDR2 YYNGEE. The length of the CDR3 is 17 residues. V was clipped by 4 bases and J by 6 bases; unmatched bases: 13. The CDR3 nucleotides read TGTGCCAGCAGCTCGCGACTAGCGGGAATGGGGGGGGATACGCAGTATTTT. Translated: CASSSRLAGMGGDTQYF.

V gene TRBV19 combines with J gene TRBJ1-5; unclear D gene. The V gene lost 5 bases and the J gene lost 3 bases, with 8 bases spanning the gap. In germline, CDR1 is LNHDA, CDR2 SQIVND (reference sequence). This CDR3 is 13 amino acids long. CDR3 DNA sequence: TGTGCCAGTAGTTACAGAGACAATCAGCCCCAGCATTTT. Amino acid sequence: CASSYRDNQPQHF.

The rearrangement joins TRBV19 to TRBJ2-5; either TRBD1 or TRBD2 may supply D (6 bases each). CDR3 length: 15 residues. CDR1 is LNHDA, CDR2 SQIVND, per germline (reference sequence). V lost 3 bases and J 3 bases, leaving 14 bases between the germline ends. The CDR3 spells CASSILPGAEETQYF. Written as DNA, the CDR3 is TGTGCCAGTAGTATCCTTCCGGGGGCAGAAGAGACCCAGTACTTC.

The chain combines TRBV2 with TRBJ1-1; TRBD1 matches at 7 bases. Germline V gives CDR1 SNHLY, CDR2 FYNNEI. The V gene end was trimmed by 4 bases and the J gene end by 0 bases; junction bases not matched to a gene: 5. The CDR3 runs 15 residues. Here the CDR3 reads CASSAPTGMNTEAFF. CDR3 sequence (DNA): TGTGCCAGCAGTGCGCCGACAGGGATGAACACTGAAGCTTTCTTT.

This clone was observed a single time. The chain is built from TRBV5-6 and TRBJ1-5; 9 bases fit TRBD1. The CDR3 extends over 15 amino acids. Unmatched junction bases numbered 5, after V lost 1 base and J lost 6 bases. Germline assignment: CDR1 SGHDT and CDR2 YYEEEE. The chain's CDR3 is CASSLKQGASQPQHF. The DNA of the CDR3 is TGTGCCAGCAGCTTGAAACAGGGGGCTAGTCAGCCCCAGCATTTT.

This chain joins TRBV9 and TRBJ1-2, with D possibly TRBD1 on 5 matching bases. V lost 0 bases to trimming and J lost 2 bases, with 11 bases between them. The CDR3 has 15 amino acids. Germline assignment: CDR1 SGDLS and CDR2 YYNGEE. CDR3 nucleotides: TGTGCCAGCAGCGTAGATTTGGGGCGAAACTATGGCTACACCTTC. Translated, it gives CASSVDLGRNYGYTF. Complete variable domain (other parts from reference TRBV9 and TRBJ1-2): DSGVTQTPKHLITATGQRVTLRCSPRSGDLSVYWYQQSLDQGLQFLIQYYNGEERAKGNILERFSAQQFPDLHSELNLSSLELGDSALYFCASSVDLGRNYGYTFGSGTRLTVV.

The J gene is TRBJ1-4, the V gene TRBV27; D possibly corresponds to TRBD1 (6 bases). Per germline, CDR1 MNHEY and CDR2 SMNVEV (reference sequence). The V end lost 5 bases, the J end lost 7 bases, and 17 bases lay between the germline ends. This CDR3 comprises 15 residues. The CDR3, as DNA: TGTGCCAGCAGTGGAACAGGGTTTCTCGGTGAAAAACTGTTTTTT. Amino acids: CASSGTGFLGEKLFF.

The chain recombines TRBV6-6 with TRBJ2-1; D might be TRBD2 (5 bases). The CDR3 has 14 amino acids. In germline, CDR1 is MNHNY, CDR2 SVGAGI (reference sequence). Between the trimmed V and J ends, which lost 2 bases and 2 bases, there was a span of 7 bases. The CDR3 reads CASSYAGAYNEQFF. The CDR3 nucleotides are TGTGCCAGCAGTTACGCCGGGGCCTACAATGAGCAGTTCTTC.

The rearrangement joins TRBV6-6 to TRBJ2-7; the D gene is possibly TRBD2 (5 bases). In germline, CDR1 is MNHNY, CDR2 SVGAGI (reference sequence). The CDR3 contains 15 residues. Trimming shortened V by 8 bases and J by 0 bases, and 17 bases separated the two germline ends. In nucleotides, the CDR3 is TGTGCCAGCGCTCCCGGGGTGATAAGCTCCTACGAGCAGTACTTC. Its protein product is CASAPGVISSYEQYF.

The J gene is TRBJ2-2, the V gene TRBV5-6; D unclear. The V end was cut by 3 bases, the J end by 2 bases, with 11 bases between. Germline values: CDR1 SGHDT, CDR2 YYEEEE. The CDR3 is 15 residues long. CDR3 DNA: TGTGCCAGCAGCTCCGGTTTTCTAAACACCGGGGAGCTGTTTTTT. Its protein is CASSSGFLNTGELFF. Variable domain in full (rest from reference TRBV5-6 and TRBJ2-2): DAGVTQSPTHLIKTRGQQVTLRCSPKSGHDTVSWYQQALGQGPQFIFQYYEEEERQRGNFPDRFSGHQFPNYSSELNVNALLLGDSALYLCASSSGFLNTGELFFGEGSRLTVL.

CDR3 sequence (DNA): TGTGCCTACGAAACCGGGACATATTATGGCTACACCTTC. As protein: CAYETGTYYGYTF. This chain links TRBV30 with TRBJ1-2, with D possibly being TRBD1 (6 bases). CDR1 and CDR2 (germline): GTSNPN, SVGIG (reference sequence). The CDR3 totals 13 residues. With 7 bases removed from V and 5 bases from J, the gap between germline ends came to 17 bases.

The rearrangement uses TRBV6-1 and TRBJ2-7, with 10 positions matching TRBD1. Germline CDR1 MNHNS, CDR2 SASEGT. This CDR3 contains 15 residues. V gave up 8 bases and J gave up 2 bases; unmatched junction bases: 9. In nucleotides, the CDR3 is TGTGCCAGCCGCACCCCGACAGGGGGCACCTACGAGCAGTACTTC. Translation: CASRTPTGGTYEQYF.

The chain couples TRBV19 to TRBJ1-4; D gene ambiguous. This CDR3 is built from 15 residues. Germline CDR1 reads LNHDA; CDR2 reads SQIVND (reference sequence). The germline V and J ends were trimmed by 5 bases and 4 bases, with 14 bases remaining between them. The CDR3 region has the DNA TGTGCCAGTAGTTCACTTGGCGCCAATAATGAAAAACTGTTTTTT. The encoded protein is CASSSLGANNEKLFF.

The chain uses TRBV7-2 and TRBJ2-5; no reliable D call. Per germline, CDR1 SGHTA and CDR2 FQGNSA. This CDR3 region has 15 residues. V lost 4 bases to trimming and J lost 5 bases, with 17 bases between them. This CDR3 is CASSSTRLVGETQYF. CDR3 DNA: TGTGCCAGCAGCTCGACCCGGCTAGTCGGTGAGACCCAGTACTTC. Drawing the rest from reference TRBV7-2 and TRBJ2-5, the complete variable domain is GAGVSQSPSNKVTEKGKDVELRCDPISGHTALYWYRQSLGQGLEFLIYFQGNSAPDKSGLPSDRFSAERTGGSVSTLTIQRTQQEDSAVYLCASSSTRLVGETQYFGPGTRLLVL.

The V gene is TRBV2, the J gene TRBJ2-3; TRBD2 aligns across 12 bases. J was trimmed by 1 base and V by 2 bases; bases with no gene match: 1. This CDR3 has 16 residues. The V gene's germline CDR1 is SNHLY and CDR2 FYNNEI. The CDR3 loop is CASSELAGGGTDTQYF. The CDR3 DNA reads as TGTGCCAGCAGTGAACTAGCGGGGGGGGGCACAGATACGCAGTATTTT. The full variable domain, in which reference TRBV2 and TRBJ2-3 provide the parts outside the CDR3, is EPEVTQTPSHQVTQMGQEVILRCVPISNHLYFYWYRQILGQKVEFLVSFYNNEISEKSEIFDDQFSVERPDGSNFTLKIRSTKLEDSAMYFCASSELAGGGTDTQYFGPGTRLTVL.

The chain links TRBV7-8 to TRBJ2-3; D gene uncertain. CDR3 length equals 14 residues. In germline, CDR1 is SGHVS, CDR2 FQNEAQ. V was clipped by 0 bases and J by 2 bases, with 6 bases between them. The CDR3 nucleotides are TGTGCCAGCAGCTTAGCGGGATACACAGATACGCAGTATTTT. As protein: CASSLAGYTDTQYF.

This chain connects TRBV2 to TRBJ2-5; 8 nucleotides align to TRBD2. This CDR3 is 17 amino acids long. The ends lost 3 bases at V and 1 base at J; junction bases unmatched: 10. CDR1 and CDR2 from the germline V gene are SNHLY and FYNNEI. The CDR3 loop reads CASSERLGGGPQETQYF. CDR3 DNA: TGTGCCAGCAGTGAGAGGCTTGGCGGGGGGCCCCAAGAGACCCAGTACTTC.

Only one count was recorded for this clone. The rearrangement links TRBV6-5 to TRBJ1-1; 8 positions match TRBD1. The V gene's germline CDR1 is MNHEY and CDR2 SVGAGI. J lost 11 bases, V lost 5 bases, and 7 bases had no gene match. This CDR3 comprises 12 residues. CDR3 amino acids: CASSERTGLAFF. In nucleotides, the CDR3 is TGTGCCAGCAGTGAGAGGACAGGGCTGGCTTTCTTT.

This clone was seen a single time. The chain links TRBV5-1 to TRBJ1-2; possible D gene TRBD1, 5 bases. Germline CDR1 reads SGHRS; CDR2 reads YFSETQ. CDR3 length: 14 residues. V was clipped by 3 bases and J by 5 bases, with 14 bases between them. DNA of the CDR3: TGCGCCAGCAGCTCCCGGGGCACCAATTATGGCTACACCTTC. Protein product: CASSSRGTNYGYTF.

The V gene is TRBV4-1, the J gene TRBJ2-7; maybe TRBD2 (6 bases). Looked up from germline, CDR1 is MGHRA and CDR2 is YSYEKL. Trimming left V 0 bases short and J 6 bases short, with 21 bases between. CDR3 length: 17 residues. The CDR3 loop reads CASSQDRLGLHLSEQYF. The DNA for the CDR3 is TGCGCCAGCAGCCAAGATCGTTTAGGACTACACCTCTCCGAGCAGTACTTC.

J is TRBJ2-7 and V is TRBV5-1; 9 positions match TRBD2. CDR1 is SGHRS and CDR2 is YFSETQ in the germline V gene. The CDR3 contains 14 residues. J lost 4 bases, V lost 0 bases, and 2 bases had no gene match. The CDR3 coding sequence is TGCGCCAGCAGCTTGGGACTAGCGGAGTACGAGCAGTACTTC. Protein sequence: CASSLGLAEYEQYF.

The chain is built from TRBV18 and TRBJ2-7; D might be TRBD2 (5 bases). CDR3 size: 16 residues. The V and J ends lost 2 bases and 0 bases respectively, with 14 bases between them. The V gene's germline CDR1 is KGHSH and CDR2 LQKENI. The chain's CDR3 is CASSPVEGANSYEQYF. CDR3 nucleotides: TGTGCCAGCTCACCAGTCGAGGGAGCGAACTCCTACGAGCAGTACTTC.

The CDR3: CASSLGGEETQYF. CDR3 DNA: TGTGCCAGCTCACTTGGAGGAGAGGAGACCCAGTACTTC. The chain employs TRBV18 and TRBJ2-5, with D maybe TRBD2 (5 bases). CDR1 and CDR2 (germline): KGHSH, LQKENI. V lost 4 bases and J lost 5, with 11 bases in between. There are 13 residues in the CDR3.

The V gene is TRBV2, the J gene TRBJ1-3, with a possible D match to TRBD1 (6 bases). The germline CDR1 and CDR2 sequences are SNHLY and FYNNEI. V lost 2 bases to trimming and J lost 2 bases, with 13 bases between them. This CDR3 has 16 residues. The CDR3 DNA reads as TGTGCCAGCAGTGAACGGGGGGCGCTACCTGGAAACACCATATATTTT. Amino acid sequence: CASSERGALPGNTIYF.